This entry describes one T cell receptor beta chain. Many counts were recorded for this clonotype. The antigen it binds to is not known. No clone much larger than this one lies a single base away; base qualities are absent. In light of the paper, this sample's time point label describes: after trial treatment. The treatment or condition label on this specimen signifies: LDRT plus nivolumab, ipilimumab, low-dose cyclophosphamide and aspirin (RACIN trial). The donors came from RACIN, which was a single-arm phase I dose-escalation trial that paired nivolumab and ipilimumab with aspirin, low-dose cyclophosphamide and low-dose radiotherapy. Patients with advanced, TIL-negative solid tumors were considered eligible. The sequencer listed for this sample is Illumina HiSeq 2500. First-strand cDNA was synthesized using Superscript III and a set of TRAV- and TRBV-specific primers, so that both TCRalpha and TCRbeta chains were covered. TCRs were amplified with Phusion for around 20 PCR cycles, with a constant-region primer paired with the adapter attached to the V primers. Isolated mRNA was amplified with the MessageAmp II aRNA Amplification Kit, using a roughly 17-hour in vitro transcription at 37°C. mRNA for TCR sequencing was isolated with the Dynabeads mRNA DIRECT Purification Kit. Indexed Illumina adapters were added in a second approximately 25-cycle Phusion PCR, and the resulting products were purified with AMPure XP beads. The paper's data handling went like this. Using custom Perl scripts, TCR sequences that encoded the same protein were pooled, out-of-frame sequences were dropped, and the abundance of each clonotype was calculated. TCR sequences supported by only a single read were excluded from analysis. Shannon entropy, Gini index, clonality, richness, and the frequency of TCRs shared between repertoires were included as repertoire metrics. In TCRdb, the public reads were trimmed at Q25 with fastp and aligned with MiXCR, with productive beta chains retained. CDR3 protein sequences are deduplicated, and each keeps its most common genes and DNA. V and J calls and clone size were set by TCRdb, not the authors. The sample table lists 100,000 or so distinct CDR3 sequences, about a fifth of them with a count of one. Over 3.5% of the sample is held by the ten biggest clonotypes.

There are 14 amino acids in the CDR3, from cysteine to phenylalanine inclusive. The entry retains the CDR3 DNA only, 42 bases that are in frame from base 1. Sequences LNHNV (CDR1) and YYDKDF (CDR2) are obtained from the germline V gene (reference sequence). V is cut by 5 bases and J by 8 bases, and the space between the germline ends is 18 bases. This entry belongs to a study of low-dose radiotherapy and immunotherapy resistance in tumors (dated by TCRdb to the early 2020s). For the study in its entirety: Cohort 1 received 0.5 Gy per fraction every 2 weeks, with a prescribed total PTV dose of 6.5 Gy. Trial participants were not randomized into treatment groups. Nivolumab was administered intravenously as a 240 mg flat dose every two weeks, and ipilimumab was administered intravenously at 1 mg/kg every six weeks. Cyclophosphamide 200 mg/m2 was administered intravenously every two weeks, one day before each radiation and immunotherapy administration. Eight patients were included in the translational analysis, namely three from the first dose cohort plus the first five from the second dose cohort. For Cohort 2, the dose was 1 Gy per fraction given every two weeks, adding up to 13 Gy in total across 26 weeks. Starting on cycle 1 day 1, patients took 300 mg of aspirin by mouth once a day for four cycles.

The sequence joins TRBV15 to TRBJ1-1; the D region possibly corresponds to TRBD1 (5 bases align). This receptor was identified in a male donor with prostate cancer. Source: PBMCs, taken after low-dose radiotherapy plus immunotherapy. The CDR3 protein is CATSAYGASKEAFF. The DNA sequence is TGTGCCACCAGCGCTTATGGGGCCTCCAAAGAAGCTTTCTTT.